Below, one T cell receptor beta chain is given with its context. The record originates from a study of response to subunit inactivated influenza vaccine. The V gene's germline CDR1 is DFQATT and CDR2 SNEGSKA (reference sequence). This CDR3 has 14 amino acids. Trimming removed 3 bases from V and 2 bases from J, with 14 bases in between. TCRdb used MiXCR to reprocess the RT-PCR reads, holding one entry per CDR3 protein. Of about 540,000 distinct CDR3 sequences listed, under 30% were seen once; the top ten hold approximately 2.9%. Another study also made use of these data, one on T cells expressing NK-cell markers. That investigation notes: As the method of synthesis, 5'RACE template switching with UMIs yielded TCR beta cDNA.

The sequenced sample was CD4+ T cells sorted from PBMCs, obtained roughly 13 days after vaccination. This chain joins TRBV20-1 and TRBJ2-7; unclear D gene. The clonotype originates from a man aged 45 to 65 who received an inactivated influenza vaccine. CDR3 amino acids: CSASQLVPPYEQYF. The CDR3 coding sequence is TGCAGTGCTAGTCAATTGGTCCCGCCCTACGAGCAGTACTTC.